A single T cell receptor beta chain is shown here with its context. The antigen remains unidentified. This specimen comes from a study of identical twins. Whole-study findings and limits: Part of the zero-insertion signal could reflect confounding by invariant MAIT and iNKT cells. Models, which agreed with sharing between unrelated individuals, nonetheless underestimated the out-of-frame TCR alpha sharing seen in monozygotic twins. Beta out-of-frame sequences showed weaker excess twin sharing.

The V and J ends lost 4 bases and 12 bases respectively, with 16 bases between them. In germline, CDR1 is MNHEY, CDR2 SVGAGI. The CDR3 is 12 residues long. Template switching added a universal primer site; cDNA carried unique molecular identifiers. Using its own MiXCR run on the 5' RACE reads, TCRdb lists one record per CDR3 protein. The sample lists a few hundred thousand distinct CDR3 sequences, about 18% occurring once. This chain links TRBV6-5 with TRBJ2-7; D gene unclear. The receptor comes from a man aged 45 to 65 in good health. The sample comprised naive T cells sorted from blood. The CDR3 sequence: CASSSPRTGWYF. CDR3 coding DNA: TGTGCCAGCAGTTCCCCAAGGACGGGCTGGTACTTC.